This TCR beta chain was profiled in a study of cytomegalovirus exposure and HLA in healthy donors. With 60 Vbeta and 13 Jbeta primers, the PCR was carried out. Generated by immunoSEQ multiplex PCR, the TCRdb table keeps only in-frame clones and is missing some. This table has approximately 150,000 clones, 73% appearing once. To note about this clone: Its antigen is as yet unknown.

Germline CDR1 is SGHRS and CDR2 is YFSETQ. The CDR3 is 15 amino acids. The junction had 5 bases not matched to a gene; V was cut back by 4 bases and J by 7 bases. Study results and caveats: One later analysis reportedly identified an Asian-associated ancestry cluster that showed fewer N-insertions than the roughly 600-donor mean.

The source of this sequence is a woman between 18 and 30 years old in good health and CMV-seronegative. The rearrangement uses TRBV5-1 and TRBJ2-2, with 12 bases that match TRBD1. The sequencing sample was made of PBMCs. CDR3 sequence reads: CASSPGTGGDGELFF. The CDR3 coding sequence is TGCGCCAGCAGCCCGGGGACAGGGGGCGACGGGGAGCTGTTTTTT.